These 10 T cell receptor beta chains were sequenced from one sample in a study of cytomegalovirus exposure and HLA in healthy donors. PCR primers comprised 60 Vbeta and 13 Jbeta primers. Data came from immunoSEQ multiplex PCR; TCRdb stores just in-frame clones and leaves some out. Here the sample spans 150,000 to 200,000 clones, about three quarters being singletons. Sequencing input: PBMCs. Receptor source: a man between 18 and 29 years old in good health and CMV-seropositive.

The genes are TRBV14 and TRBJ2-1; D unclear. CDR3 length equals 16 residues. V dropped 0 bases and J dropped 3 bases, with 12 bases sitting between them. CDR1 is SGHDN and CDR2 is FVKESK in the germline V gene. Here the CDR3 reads CASSQDASFGYNEQFF. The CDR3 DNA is TGTGCCAGCAGCCAAGATGCGAGCTTCGGCTACAATGAGCAGTTCTTC.

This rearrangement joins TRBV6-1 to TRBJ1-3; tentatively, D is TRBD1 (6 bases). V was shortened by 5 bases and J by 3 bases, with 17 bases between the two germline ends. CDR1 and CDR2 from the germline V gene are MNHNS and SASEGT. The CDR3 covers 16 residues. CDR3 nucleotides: TGTGCCAGCAGTCAAGGGGGGGGTCCCCGTGGAAACACCATATATTTT. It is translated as CASSQGGGPRGNTIYF.

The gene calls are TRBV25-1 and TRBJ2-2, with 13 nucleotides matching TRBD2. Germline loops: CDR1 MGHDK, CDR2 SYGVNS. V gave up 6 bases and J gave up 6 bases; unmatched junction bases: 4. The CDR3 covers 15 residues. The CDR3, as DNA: TGTGCCAGCAGCCCGGGACTAGCGGGACCCGGGGAGCTGTTTTTT. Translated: CASSPGLAGPGELFF.

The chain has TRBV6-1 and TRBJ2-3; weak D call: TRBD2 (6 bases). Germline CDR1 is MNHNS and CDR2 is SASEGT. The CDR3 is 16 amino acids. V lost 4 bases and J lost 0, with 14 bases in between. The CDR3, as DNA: TGTGCCAGCAGTGTGAGTTTAGCGGCTAGCACAGATACGCAGTATTTT. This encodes CASSVSLAASTDTQYF.

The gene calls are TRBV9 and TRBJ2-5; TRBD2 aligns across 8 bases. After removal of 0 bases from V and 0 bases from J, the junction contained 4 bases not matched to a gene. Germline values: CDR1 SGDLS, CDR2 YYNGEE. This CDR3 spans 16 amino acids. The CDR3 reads CASSVGGGGYQETQYF. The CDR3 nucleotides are TGTGCCAGCAGCGTAGGAGGCGGGGGGTACCAAGAGACCCAGTACTTC.

This CDR3 reads CASSAGTDTQYF. The CDR3 bases are TGTGCCAGCAGCGCAGGGACAGATACGCAGTATTTT. The gene calls are TRBV7-8 and TRBJ2-3; perhaps TRBD1 as D (5 bases). CDR1 SGHVS and CDR2 FQNEAQ come from the germline V gene. The CDR3 has 12 residues. V dropped 5 bases and J dropped 3 bases, with 6 bases sitting between them.

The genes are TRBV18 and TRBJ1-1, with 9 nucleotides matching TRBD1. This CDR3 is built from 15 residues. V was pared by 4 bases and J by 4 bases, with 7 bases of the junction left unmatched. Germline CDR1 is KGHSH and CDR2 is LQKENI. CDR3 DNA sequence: TGTGCCAGCTCACTAACACAGGGGGCCCCCACTGAAGCTTTCTTT. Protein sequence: CASSLTQGAPTEAFF.

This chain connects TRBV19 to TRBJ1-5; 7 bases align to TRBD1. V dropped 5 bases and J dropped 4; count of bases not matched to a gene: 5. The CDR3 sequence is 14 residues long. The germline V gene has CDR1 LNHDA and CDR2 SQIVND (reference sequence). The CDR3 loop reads CASSSWTGNQPQHF. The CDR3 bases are TGTGCCAGTAGTTCATGGACAGGAAATCAGCCCCAGCATTTT.

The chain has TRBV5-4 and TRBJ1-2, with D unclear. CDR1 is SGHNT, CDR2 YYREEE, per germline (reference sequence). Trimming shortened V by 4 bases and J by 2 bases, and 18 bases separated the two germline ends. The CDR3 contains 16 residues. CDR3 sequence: CASSNIDKSVNYGYTF. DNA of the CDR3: TGTGCCAGCAGCAATATCGACAAATCAGTAAACTATGGCTACACCTTC.

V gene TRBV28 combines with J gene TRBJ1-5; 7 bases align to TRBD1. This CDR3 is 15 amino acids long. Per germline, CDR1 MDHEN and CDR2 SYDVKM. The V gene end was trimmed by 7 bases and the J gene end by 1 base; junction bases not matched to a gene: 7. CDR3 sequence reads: CASTQTGESNQPQHF. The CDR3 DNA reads TGTGCCAGCACTCAAACAGGGGAGAGCAATCAGCCCCAGCATTTT. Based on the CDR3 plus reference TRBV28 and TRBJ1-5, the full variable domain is DVKVTQSSRYLVKRTGEKVFLECVQDMDHENMFWYRQDPGLGLRLIYFSYDVKMKEKGDIPEGYSVSREKKERFSLILESASTNQTSMYLCASTQTGESNQPQHFGDGTRLSIL.